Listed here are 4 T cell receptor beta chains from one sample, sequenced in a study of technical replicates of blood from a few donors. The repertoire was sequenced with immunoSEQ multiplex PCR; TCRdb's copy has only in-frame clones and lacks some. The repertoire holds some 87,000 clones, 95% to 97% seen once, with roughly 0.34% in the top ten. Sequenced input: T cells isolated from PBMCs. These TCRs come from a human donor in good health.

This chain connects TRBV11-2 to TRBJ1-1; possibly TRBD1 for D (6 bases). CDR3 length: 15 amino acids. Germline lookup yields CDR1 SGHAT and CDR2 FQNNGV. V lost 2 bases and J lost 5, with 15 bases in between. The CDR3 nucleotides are TGTGCCAGCAGCTTAAGTCAAAGGGGGGGGACTGAAGCTTTCTTT. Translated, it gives CASSLSQRGGTEAFF.

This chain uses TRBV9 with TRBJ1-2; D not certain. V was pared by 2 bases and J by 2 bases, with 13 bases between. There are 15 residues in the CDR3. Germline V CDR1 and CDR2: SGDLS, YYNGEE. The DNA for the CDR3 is TGTGCCAGCAGCGTCAACATAGGAGGAAACTATGGCTACACCTTC. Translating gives CASSVNIGGNYGYTF. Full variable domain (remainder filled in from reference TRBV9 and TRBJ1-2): DSGVTQTPKHLITATGQRVTLRCSPRSGDLSVYWYQQSLDQGLQFLIQYYNGEERAKGNILERFSAQQFPDLHSELNLSSLELGDSALYFCASSVNIGGNYGYTFGSGTRLTVV.

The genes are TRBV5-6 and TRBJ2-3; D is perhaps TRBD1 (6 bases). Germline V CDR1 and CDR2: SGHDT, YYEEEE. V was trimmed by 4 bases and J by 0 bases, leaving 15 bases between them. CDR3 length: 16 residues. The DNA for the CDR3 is TGTGCCAGCAGCCAGACCGGGACATTTAGCACAGATACGCAGTATTTT. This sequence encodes CASSQTGTFSTDTQYF. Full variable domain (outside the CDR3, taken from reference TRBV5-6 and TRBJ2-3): DAGVTQSPTHLIKTRGQQVTLRCSPKSGHDTVSWYQQALGQGPQFIFQYYEEEERQRGNFPDRFSGHQFPNYSSELNVNALLLGDSALYLCASSQTGTFSTDTQYFGPGTRLTVL.

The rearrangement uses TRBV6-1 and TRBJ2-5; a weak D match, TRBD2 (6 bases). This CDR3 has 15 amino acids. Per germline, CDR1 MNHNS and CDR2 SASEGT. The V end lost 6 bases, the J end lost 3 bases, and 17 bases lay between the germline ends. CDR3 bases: TGTGCCAGCAGGGCCCTGACTAGTCAGGAAGAGACCCAGTACTTC. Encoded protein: CASRALTSQEETQYF.